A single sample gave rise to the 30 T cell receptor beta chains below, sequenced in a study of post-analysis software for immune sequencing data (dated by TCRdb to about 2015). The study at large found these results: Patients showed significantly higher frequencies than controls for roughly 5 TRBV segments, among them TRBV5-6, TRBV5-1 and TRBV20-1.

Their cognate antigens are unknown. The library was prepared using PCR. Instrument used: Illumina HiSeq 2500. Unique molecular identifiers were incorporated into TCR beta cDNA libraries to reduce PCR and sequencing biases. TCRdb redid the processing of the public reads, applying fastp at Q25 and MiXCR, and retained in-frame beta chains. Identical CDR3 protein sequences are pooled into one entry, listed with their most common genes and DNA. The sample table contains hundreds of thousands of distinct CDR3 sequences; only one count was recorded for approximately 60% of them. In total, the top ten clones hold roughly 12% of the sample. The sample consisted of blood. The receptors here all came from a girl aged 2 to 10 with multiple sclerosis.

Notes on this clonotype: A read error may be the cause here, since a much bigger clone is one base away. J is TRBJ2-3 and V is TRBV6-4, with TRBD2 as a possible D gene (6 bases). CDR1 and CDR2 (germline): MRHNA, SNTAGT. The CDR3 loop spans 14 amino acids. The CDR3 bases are TGTGCCGGCAGCCGGGACTCTAGCACAGATACGCAGTATTTT. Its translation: CAGSRDSSTDTQYF.

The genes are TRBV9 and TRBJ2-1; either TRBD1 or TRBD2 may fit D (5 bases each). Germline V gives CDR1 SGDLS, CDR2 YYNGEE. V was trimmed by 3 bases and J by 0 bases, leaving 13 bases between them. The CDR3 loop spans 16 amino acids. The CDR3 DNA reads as TGTGCCAGCAGCGGGGGACCCACTAGCTCCTACAATGAGCAGTTCTTC. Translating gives CASSGGPTSSYNEQFF.

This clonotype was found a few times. CDR3 DNA: TGTGCCAGCAGCTTGGGAGACGGGAATTTCAATGAGCAGTTCTTC. Its protein product is CASSLGDGNFNEQFF. This chain joins TRBV7-3 and TRBJ2-1; tentatively, D is TRBD2 (5 bases). V was cut by 3 bases and J by 6 bases, with 15 bases left in between. CDR3 size: 15 residues. Germline V gene sequence: CDR1 SGHTA, CDR2 FQGTGA. The variable domain in full, completed from reference TRBV7-3 and TRBJ2-1, reads GAGVSQTPSNKVTEKGKYVELRCDPISGHTALYWYRQSLGQGPEFLIYFQGTGAADDSGLPNDRFFAVRPEGSVSTLKIQRTERGDSAVYLCASSLGDGNFNEQFFGPGTRLTVL.

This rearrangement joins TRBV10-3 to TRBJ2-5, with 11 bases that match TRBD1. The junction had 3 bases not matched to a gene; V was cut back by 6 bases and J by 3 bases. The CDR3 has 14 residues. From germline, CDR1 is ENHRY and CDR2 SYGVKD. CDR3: CAIRDRGREETQYF. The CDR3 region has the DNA TGTGCCATCAGGGACAGGGGGCGCGAAGAGACCCAGTACTTC.

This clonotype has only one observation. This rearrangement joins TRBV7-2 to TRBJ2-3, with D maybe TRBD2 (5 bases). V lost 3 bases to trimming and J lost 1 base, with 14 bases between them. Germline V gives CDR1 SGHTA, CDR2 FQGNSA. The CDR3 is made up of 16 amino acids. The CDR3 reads CASSFHVGAGTDTQYF. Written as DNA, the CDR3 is TGTGCCAGCAGCTTCCACGTGGGAGCGGGCACAGATACGCAGTATTTT.

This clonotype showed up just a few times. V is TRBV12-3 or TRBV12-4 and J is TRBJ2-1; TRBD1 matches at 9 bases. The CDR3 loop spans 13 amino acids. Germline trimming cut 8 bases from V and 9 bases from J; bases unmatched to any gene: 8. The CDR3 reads CASLRTGEAEQFF. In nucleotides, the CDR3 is TGTGCCAGCTTAAGGACAGGGGAGGCTGAGCAGTTCTTC.

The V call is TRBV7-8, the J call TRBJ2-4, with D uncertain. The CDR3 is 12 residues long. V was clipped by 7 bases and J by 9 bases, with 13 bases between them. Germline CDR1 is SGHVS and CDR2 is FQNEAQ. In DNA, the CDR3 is TGTGCCAGCAAACGGGTTTATGGCATTCAGTACTTC. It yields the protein CASKRVYGIQYF.

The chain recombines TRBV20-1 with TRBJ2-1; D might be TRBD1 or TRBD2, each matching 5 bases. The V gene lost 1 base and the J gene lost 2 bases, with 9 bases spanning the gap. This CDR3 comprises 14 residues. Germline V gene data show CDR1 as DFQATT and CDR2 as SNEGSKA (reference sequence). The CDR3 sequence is CSARARGAYNEQFF. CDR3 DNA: TGCAGTGCTAGAGCGAGGGGCGCCTACAATGAGCAGTTCTTC.

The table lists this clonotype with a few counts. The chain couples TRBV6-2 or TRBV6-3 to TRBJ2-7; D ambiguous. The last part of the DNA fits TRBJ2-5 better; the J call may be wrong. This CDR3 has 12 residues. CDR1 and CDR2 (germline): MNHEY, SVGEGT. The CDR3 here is CASTTAGETQYF. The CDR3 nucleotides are TGTGCCAGCACCACGGCTGGGGAGACCCAGTACTTC.

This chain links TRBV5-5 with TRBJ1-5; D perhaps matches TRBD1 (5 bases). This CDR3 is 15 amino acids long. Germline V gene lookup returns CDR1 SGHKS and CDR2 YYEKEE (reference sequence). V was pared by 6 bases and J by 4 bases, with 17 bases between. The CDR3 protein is CASTYIGGVNQPQHF. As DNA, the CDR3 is TGTGCCAGCACCTACATCGGGGGGGTGAATCAGCCCCAGCATTTT.

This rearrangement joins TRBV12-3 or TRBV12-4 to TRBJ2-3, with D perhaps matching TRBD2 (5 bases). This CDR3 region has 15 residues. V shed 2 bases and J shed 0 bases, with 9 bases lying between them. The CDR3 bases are TGTGCCAGCAGTTTACCGGGGATTAGCACAGATACGCAGTATTTT. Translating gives CASSLPGISTDTQYF.

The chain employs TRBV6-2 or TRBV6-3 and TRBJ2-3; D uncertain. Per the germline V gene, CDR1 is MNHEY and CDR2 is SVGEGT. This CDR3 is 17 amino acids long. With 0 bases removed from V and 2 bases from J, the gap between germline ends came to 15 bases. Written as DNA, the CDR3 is TGTGCCAGCAGTTACTCTGGCCGAGGAATTCTCACAGATACGCAGTATTTT. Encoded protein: CASSYSGRGILTDTQYF.

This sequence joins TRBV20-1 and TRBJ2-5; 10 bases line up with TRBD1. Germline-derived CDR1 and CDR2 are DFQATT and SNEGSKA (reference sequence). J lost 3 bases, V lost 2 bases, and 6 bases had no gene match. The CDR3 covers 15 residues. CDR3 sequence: CSARPIGTGEETQYF. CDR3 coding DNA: TGCAGTGCTAGACCGATCGGGACAGGGGAAGAGACCCAGTACTTC.

Here the CDR3 reads CASSYSRASGANVLTF. As DNA, the CDR3 is TGTGCCAGCAGTTACTCGCGGGCCTCTGGGGCCAACGTCCTGACTTTC. V is TRBV6-2 or TRBV6-3 and J is TRBJ2-6; weak D call: TRBD2 (5 bases). V lost 0 bases to trimming and J lost 0 bases, with 6 bases between them. The germline gives CDR1 MNHEY, CDR2 SVGEGT. The CDR3 length is 16 residues.

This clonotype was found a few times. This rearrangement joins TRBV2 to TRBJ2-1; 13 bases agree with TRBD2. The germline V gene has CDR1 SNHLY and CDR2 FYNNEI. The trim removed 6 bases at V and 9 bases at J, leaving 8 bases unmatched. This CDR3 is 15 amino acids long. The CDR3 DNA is TGTGCCAGCAGGCTACTAGCGGGGGGGCCTCGTGAGCAGTTCTTC. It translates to CASRLLAGGPREQFF.

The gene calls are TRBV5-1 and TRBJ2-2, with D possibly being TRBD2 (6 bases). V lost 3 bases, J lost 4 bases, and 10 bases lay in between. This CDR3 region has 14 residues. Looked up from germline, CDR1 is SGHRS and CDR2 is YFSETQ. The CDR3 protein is CASSYTEGTGELFF. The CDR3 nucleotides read TGCGCCAGCAGCTACACGGAGGGCACCGGGGAGCTGTTTTTT.

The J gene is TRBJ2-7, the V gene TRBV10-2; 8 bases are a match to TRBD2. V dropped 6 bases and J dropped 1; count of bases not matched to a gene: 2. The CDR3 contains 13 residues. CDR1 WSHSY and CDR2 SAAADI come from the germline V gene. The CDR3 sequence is CASRLAESYEQYF. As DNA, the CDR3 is TGCGCCAGCAGACTAGCGGAGTCCTACGAGCAGTACTTC.

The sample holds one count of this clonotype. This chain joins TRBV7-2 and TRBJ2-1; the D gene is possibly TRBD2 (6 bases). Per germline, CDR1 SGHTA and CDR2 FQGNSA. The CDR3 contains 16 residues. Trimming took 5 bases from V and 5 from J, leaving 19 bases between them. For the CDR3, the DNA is TGTGCCAGCAGCGATCTCCTTGAGTCGGGGGACAATGAGCAGTTCTTC. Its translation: CASSDLLESGDNEQFF.

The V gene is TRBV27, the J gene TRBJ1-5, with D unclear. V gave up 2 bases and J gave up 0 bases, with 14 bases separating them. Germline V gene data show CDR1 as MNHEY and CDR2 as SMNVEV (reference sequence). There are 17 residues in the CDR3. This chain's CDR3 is CASSLKRGQDSNQPQHF. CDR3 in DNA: TGTGCCAGCAGTTTAAAACGGGGTCAGGATAGCAATCAGCCCCAGCATTTT.

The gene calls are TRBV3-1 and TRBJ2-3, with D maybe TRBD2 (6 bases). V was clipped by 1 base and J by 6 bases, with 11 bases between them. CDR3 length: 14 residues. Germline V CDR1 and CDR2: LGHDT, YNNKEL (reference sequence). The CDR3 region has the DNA TGTGCCAGCAGCCAAGCACAAGGAGGGGATACGCAGTATTTT. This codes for CASSQAQGGDTQYF.

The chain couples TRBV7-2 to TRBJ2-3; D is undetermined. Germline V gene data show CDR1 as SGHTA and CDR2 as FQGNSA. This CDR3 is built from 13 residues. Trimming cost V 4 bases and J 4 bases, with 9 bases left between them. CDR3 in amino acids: CASSSSPSDTQYF. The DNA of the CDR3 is TGTGCCAGCAGCTCCTCCCCATCAGATACGCAGTATTTT.

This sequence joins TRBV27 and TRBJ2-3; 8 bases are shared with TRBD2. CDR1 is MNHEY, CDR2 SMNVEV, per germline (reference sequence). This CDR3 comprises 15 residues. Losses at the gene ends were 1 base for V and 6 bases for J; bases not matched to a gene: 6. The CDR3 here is CASSLYNGRGDTQYF. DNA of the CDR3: TGTGCCAGCAGTTTATATAACGGGAGGGGGGATACGCAGTATTTT.

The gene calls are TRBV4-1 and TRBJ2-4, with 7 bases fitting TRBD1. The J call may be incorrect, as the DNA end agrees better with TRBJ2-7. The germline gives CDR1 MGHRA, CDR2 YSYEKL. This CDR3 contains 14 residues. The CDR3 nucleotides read TGCGCCAGCAGCCAAGGGGCAGGGGGCTACGAGCAGTACTTC. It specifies CASSQGAGGYEQYF.

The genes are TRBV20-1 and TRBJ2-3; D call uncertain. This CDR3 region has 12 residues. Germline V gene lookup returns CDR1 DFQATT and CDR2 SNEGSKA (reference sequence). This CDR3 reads CRVGRSTDTQYF. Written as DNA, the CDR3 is TGCAGGGTTGGGCGGAGCACAGATACGCAGTATTTT.

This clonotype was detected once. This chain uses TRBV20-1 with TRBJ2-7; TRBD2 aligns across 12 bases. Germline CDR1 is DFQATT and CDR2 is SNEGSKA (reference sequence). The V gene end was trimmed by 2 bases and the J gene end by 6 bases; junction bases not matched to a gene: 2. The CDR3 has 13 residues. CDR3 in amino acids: CSARRTSGIEQYF. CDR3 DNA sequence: TGCAGTGCTAGAAGGACTAGCGGGATCGAGCAGTACTTC.

The CDR3 loop is CSVGRGGDHTEAFF. In DNA form, the CDR3 reads TGCAGCGTTGGAAGAGGAGGGGATCACACTGAAGCTTTCTTT. The chain recombines TRBV29-1 with TRBJ1-1; D may be TRBD1 (5 bases). Per germline, CDR1 SQVTM and CDR2 ANQGSEA. V shed 4 bases and J shed 3 bases, with 15 bases lying between them. The CDR3 has 14 amino acids. The full variable domain, completed using reference TRBV29-1 and TRBJ1-1, is SAVISQKPSRDICQRGTSLTIQCQVDSQVTMMFWYRQQPGQSLTLIATANQGSEATYESGFVIDKFPISRPNLTFSTLTVSNMSPEDSSIYLCSVGRGGDHTEAFFGQGTRLTVV.

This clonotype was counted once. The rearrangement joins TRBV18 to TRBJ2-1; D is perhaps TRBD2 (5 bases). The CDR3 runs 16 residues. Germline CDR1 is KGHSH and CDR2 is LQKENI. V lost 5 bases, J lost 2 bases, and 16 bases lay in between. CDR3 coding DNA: TGTGCCAGCTCAAGTCCCCCGGAGGACCCCTACAATGAGCAGTTCTTC. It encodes CASSSPPEDPYNEQFF.

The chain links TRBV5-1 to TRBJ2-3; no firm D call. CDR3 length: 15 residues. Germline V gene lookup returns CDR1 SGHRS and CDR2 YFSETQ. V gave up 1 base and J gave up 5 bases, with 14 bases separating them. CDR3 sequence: CASSLTGRKEDTQYF. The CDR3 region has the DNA TGCGCCAGCAGCTTGACTGGGCGGAAAGAAGATACGCAGTATTTT.

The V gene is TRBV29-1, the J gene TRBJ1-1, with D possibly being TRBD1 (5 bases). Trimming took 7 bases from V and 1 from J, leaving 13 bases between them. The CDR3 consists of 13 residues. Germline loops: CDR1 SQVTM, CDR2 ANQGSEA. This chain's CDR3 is CSACLTGNTEAFF. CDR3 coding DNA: TGCAGCGCATGCCTCACAGGGAACACTGAAGCTTTCTTT.

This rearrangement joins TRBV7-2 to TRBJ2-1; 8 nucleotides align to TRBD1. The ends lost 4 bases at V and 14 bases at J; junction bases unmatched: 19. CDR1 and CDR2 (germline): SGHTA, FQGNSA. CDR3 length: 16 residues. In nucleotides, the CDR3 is TGTGCCAGCAGCTACAACATACCCCAGGACAGGGAGATTGAGTTCTTC. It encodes CASSYNIPQDREIEFF.